Below are 7 T cell receptor beta chains sequenced from a single sample in a study of response to subunit inactivated influenza vaccine. Via MiXCR, TCRdb re-called the RT-PCR reads, giving one row per CDR3 protein. Here the sample spans some 500,000 distinct CDR3 sequences, roughly 25% being singletons. The source was CD4+ T cells sorted from PBMCs, collected more than 4 days after vaccination. The receptors originated from a man aged 45 to 65 who received an inactivated influenza vaccine.

This clonotype appeared a few times. The V gene is TRBV25-1, the J gene TRBJ2-7; the match to TRBD1 covers 12 bases. The CDR3 has 16 residues. V was clipped by 5 bases and J by 7 bases; unmatched bases: 12. Looked up from germline, CDR1 is MGHDK and CDR2 is SYGVNS. CDR3 region: CASSKLPGQGAGEQYF. The DNA of the CDR3 is TGTGCCAGCAGTAAGCTTCCGGGACAGGGGGCGGGTGAGCAGTACTTC.

This clonotype was counted a few times. The chain joins TRBV5-1 to TRBJ2-7; 7 nucleotides match TRBD2. There are 18 residues in the CDR3. Per germline, CDR1 SGHRS and CDR2 YFSETQ. The junction had 21 bases not matched to a gene; V was cut back by 7 bases and J by 2 bases. As DNA, the CDR3 is TGCGCCAGCGGGGTGCCGATTGGGAGGGGAACCCTCCCCTACGAGCAGTACTTC. It is translated as CASGVPIGRGTLPYEQYF.

The genes are TRBV20-1 and TRBJ2-5; TRBD1 might be the D (5 bases). CDR3 length equals 14 residues. Looked up from germline, CDR1 is DFQATT and CDR2 is SNEGSKA (reference sequence). V shed 0 bases and J shed 4 bases, with 12 bases lying between them. The CDR3 reads CSARDMRQRETQYF. The DNA for the CDR3 is TGCAGTGCTAGAGATATGAGACAGCGAGAGACCCAGTACTTC.

This clonotype was observed a handful of times. The chain recombines TRBV5-1 with TRBJ2-4; D possibly corresponds to TRBD1 (6 bases). Trimming left V 1 base short and J 7 bases short, with 9 bases between. Per germline, CDR1 SGHRS and CDR2 YFSETQ. CDR3 length: 13 residues. The CDR3 here is CASSLQGMNIQYF. The CDR3 DNA is TGCGCCAGCAGCTTGCAGGGGATGAACATTCAGTACTTC.

V is TRBV20-1 and J is TRBJ1-5; 7 nucleotides agree with TRBD1. Trimming took 3 bases from V and 6 from J; bases not matched to a gene: 5. This CDR3 spans 13 amino acids. Germline loops: CDR1 DFQATT, CDR2 SNEGSKA (reference sequence). As DNA, the CDR3 is TGCAGTGCTAGGCCCGACAGGGTTCAGCCCCAGCATTTT. Its protein product is CSARPDRVQPQHF.

This clonotype was seen more than once but under ten times. The germline gene is not matched at one end of the junction; a read error may be the cause. The J gene is TRBJ2-3, the V gene TRBV12-3 or TRBV12-4, with 11 bases lining up with TRBD2. The CDR3 has 19 residues. CDR3 region: CASSSLAGGPLRRTDTQYF. The DNA of the CDR3 is TGTGCCAGCAGTTCTTTAGCGGGGGGGCCACTTCGCCGCACAGATACGCAGTATTTC.

This clonotype was counted only a few times. This chain connects TRBV4-1 to TRBJ2-2; TRBD1 is a possible D gene (5 bases). Trimming took 0 bases from V and 6 from J, leaving 11 bases between them. In germline, CDR1 is MGHRA, CDR2 YSYEKL. The CDR3 extends over 15 amino acids. The chain's CDR3 is CASSQEARGSGELFF. The CDR3 region has the DNA TGCGCCAGCAGCCAAGAGGCTAGGGGATCCGGGGAGCTGTTTTTT.